This T cell receptor beta chain derives from a study of blood T cell repertoires in COVID-19. Study-level information: Samples taken during acute and convalescent COVID-19 were collected in the United States, Italy and Spain. T cells, B-cell-depleted T cells, or PBMCs provided the cDNA or gDNA that served as material.

Per the study methods: Reference gene primer amplification yielded estimated nucleated cell counts. Measured with immunoSEQ multiplex PCR; TCRdb has only the in-frame clones, and not every one. V, J and clone size are taken as reported in that table, and D and trimming were inferred from the DNA itself. The table lists about 42,000 clones, approximately 79% of them singletons. The CDR3 runs 14 residues. Germline V gene lookup returns CDR1 LGHDT and CDR2 YNNKEL (reference sequence). Germline trimming cut 5 bases from V and 5 bases from J; bases unmatched to any gene: 6. V gene TRBV3-1 (or the pseudogene TRBV3-2) combines with J gene TRBJ2-7; 10 nucleotides match TRBD2. The specimen sequenced was peripheral blood. This TCR was sampled from a woman of 80 years or more with acute or convalescent COVID-19. CDR3 region: CASSAGTSVHEQYF. CDR3 in DNA: TGTGCCAGCAGCGCCGGGACTAGCGTCCACGAGCAGTACTTC.